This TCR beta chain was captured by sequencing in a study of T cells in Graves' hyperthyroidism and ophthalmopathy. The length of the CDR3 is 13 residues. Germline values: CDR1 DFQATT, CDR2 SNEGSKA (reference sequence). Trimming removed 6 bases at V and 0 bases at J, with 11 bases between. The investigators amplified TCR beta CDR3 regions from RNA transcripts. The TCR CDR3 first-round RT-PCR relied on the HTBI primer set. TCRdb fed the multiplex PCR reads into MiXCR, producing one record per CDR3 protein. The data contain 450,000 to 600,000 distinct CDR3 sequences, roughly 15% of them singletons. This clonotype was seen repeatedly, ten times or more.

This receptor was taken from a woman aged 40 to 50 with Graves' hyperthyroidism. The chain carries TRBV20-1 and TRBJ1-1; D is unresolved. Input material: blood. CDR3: CSASPAVNTEAFF. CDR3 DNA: TGCAGTGCATCACCGGCAGTGAACACTGAAGCTTTCTTT.